The 21 T cell receptor beta chains presented below share a single source sample, sequenced in a study of shared clonotypes between healthy human individuals (dated by TCRdb to about 2020). Library construction relied on the immunoSEQ multiplex PCR assay. In TCRdb, the immuneACCESS table is reduced to in-frame sequences with V and J assigned. These tables do not hold every clone; where another copy was compared, an unresolved V gene accounts for under half, and the others remain unexplained. The table for this sample lists some 660,000 clones; around four fifths of them were counted only once. In total, the top ten clones hold roughly 1.9% of the sample. The sample comprised memory CD4+ T cells sorted from blood. In the paper's terms, the cell subset or site label means: CD45RA-negative fraction. The receptors derive from a woman aged 30 to 39 in good health.

This chain uses TRBV7-9 with TRBJ1-3; the D is unclear. Looked up from germline, CDR1 is SEHNR and CDR2 is FQNEAQ (reference sequence). V was trimmed by 1 base and J by 4 bases, leaving 8 bases between them. The CDR3 is 14 amino acids. The CDR3 DNA is TGTGCCAGCAGCTTAGTTTCGACGGGAAACACCATATATTTT. Its protein product is CASSLVSTGNTIYF. The entire variable domain, with the rest obtained from reference TRBV7-9 and TRBJ1-3, is as follows: DTGVSQNPRHKITKRGQNVTFRCDPISEHNRLYWYRQTLGQGPEFLTYFQNEAQLEKSRLLSDRFSAERPKGSFSTLEIQRTEQGDSAMYLCASSLVSTGNTIYFGEGSWLTVV.

The chain joins TRBV7-2 to TRBJ2-1; 16 bases line up with TRBD2. The CDR3 consists of 16 residues. V dropped 4 bases and J dropped 7; count of bases not matched to a gene: 4. Germline V lookup: CDR1 SGHTA, CDR2 FQGNSA. The CDR3 is CASSSGLAGGTNEQFF. CDR3 nucleotides: TGTGCCAGCAGCTCGGGACTAGCGGGAGGGACTAATGAGCAGTTCTTC. The whole variable domain, filled in from reference TRBV7-2 and TRBJ2-1, reads GAGVSQSPSNKVTEKGKDVELRCDPISGHTALYWYRQSLGQGLEFLIYFQGNSAPDKSGLPSDRFSAERTGGSVSTLTIQRTQQEDSAVYLCASSSGLAGGTNEQFFGPGTRLTVL.

V usage is TRBV6-1 and J usage is TRBJ1-2; TRBD1 matches at 8 bases. The germline gives CDR1 MNHNS, CDR2 SASEGT. The CDR3 runs 17 residues. Unmatched junction bases numbered 10, after V lost 4 bases and J lost 0 bases. In DNA form, the CDR3 reads TGTGCCAGCAGTGTATTATTACAGGGGGGGGCTAACTATGGCTACACCTTC. The encoded protein is CASSVLLQGGANYGYTF.

This chain joins TRBV7-2 and TRBJ2-5; TRBD2 matches 7 bases. CDR1 SGHTA and CDR2 FQGNSA come from the germline V gene. Trimming removed 4 bases from V and 6 bases from J; junction bases left unmatched: 11. The CDR3 contains 15 residues. The CDR3 loop reads CASSSGLAEGKTQYF. The CDR3 nucleotides are TGTGCCAGCAGCTCGGGTCTAGCGGAGGGGAAGACCCAGTACTTC.

The CDR3 bases are TGTGCACTTAAGGACAGCTACGAGCAGTACTTC. It encodes CALKDSYEQYF. The rearrangement uses TRBV30 and TRBJ2-5; the D gene is possibly TRBD1 (6 bases). TRBJ2-7 matches the DNA end more closely, so the J call is doubtful. The CDR3 runs to 11 residues. The V gene's germline CDR1 is GTSNPN and CDR2 SVGIG (reference sequence).

This clone turned up a few times. This chain joins TRBV27 and TRBJ1-1; perhaps TRBD1 as D (6 bases). CDR3 length: 15 residues. Looked up from germline, CDR1 is MNHEY and CDR2 is SMNVEV (reference sequence). V lost 0 bases and J lost 3, with 11 bases in between. CDR3 in amino acids: CASSLSSGQYTEAFF. DNA for the CDR3: TGTGCCAGCAGTTTATCCTCTGGACAGTACACTGAAGCTTTCTTT.

This chain joins TRBV4-2 and TRBJ1-4; perhaps TRBD1 as D (5 bases). Trimming cost V 1 base and J 6 bases, with 21 bases left between them. Per the germline V gene, CDR1 is LGHNA and CDR2 is YNFKEQ. The length of the CDR3 is 18 residues. As DNA, the CDR3 is TGTGCCAGCAGCCAAGTAGCCGGGTGGCAGGGCGGGTATGAAAAACTGTTTTTT. It translates to CASSQVAGWQGGYEKLFF.

The chain recombines TRBV2 with TRBJ1-2; 9 bases are shared with TRBD1. Germline V gene lookup returns CDR1 SNHLY and CDR2 FYNNEI. The CDR3 contains 12 residues. Trimming cost V 6 bases and J 6 bases; bases outside gene matches: 2. CDR3 protein: CASRDRGDGYTF. The CDR3 coding sequence is TGTGCCAGCAGGGACAGGGGCGATGGCTACACCTTC.

The chain uses TRBV9 and TRBJ2-3; 10 bases match TRBD2. Trimming removed 1 base from V and 3 bases from J; junction bases left unmatched: 8. CDR1 SGDLS and CDR2 YYNGEE come from the germline V gene. This CDR3 is 17 amino acids long. The CDR3 protein is CASSVTSASGRTDTQYF. The CDR3 DNA follows: TGTGCCAGCAGCGTAACTTCGGCTAGCGGGAGAACAGATACGCAGTATTTT.

The chain carries TRBV19 and TRBJ1-4, with TRBD1 matching 10 bases. The junction had 7 bases not matched to a gene; V was cut back by 6 bases and J by 6 bases. Germline CDR1 reads LNHDA; CDR2 reads SQIVND (reference sequence). This CDR3 contains 15 residues. The CDR3 DNA reads as TGTGCCAGTAGCTTCGACAGGGGGCCTGATGAAAAACTGTTTTTT. Translation gives CASSFDRGPDEKLFF.

The chain carries TRBV18 and TRBJ2-7; D may be TRBD1 or TRBD2 (5 bases each). Trimming took off 7 bases at V and 3 bases at J, with 16 bases between the two ends. Germline lookup yields CDR1 KGHSH and CDR2 LQKENI. The CDR3 runs to 14 residues. CDR3 sequence (DNA): TGTGCCAGCTTACGGTCGTTGGGGGACTACGAGCAGTACTTC. Its translation is CASLRSLGDYEQYF.

The sample holds a few counts of this clone. This sequence joins TRBV4-1 and TRBJ1-2, with D unclear. This CDR3 has 11 residues. CDR1 is MGHRA, CDR2 YSYEKL, per germline. Trimming took 2 bases from V and 13 from J, leaving 11 bases between them. This CDR3 reads CASSQRRGLTF. DNA of the CDR3: TGCGCCAGCAGCCAACGCCGCGGACTCACCTTC.

This clone was seen a handful of times. The chain couples TRBV5-8 to TRBJ1-2, with D perhaps TRBD1 (5 bases). CDR1 is SGHTS, CDR2 YDEGEE, per germline. Deletions cut 4 bases from V and 8 bases from J, with 15 bases between. This CDR3 is 13 amino acids long. This chain's CDR3 is CASSPGTAWGYTF. The CDR3, as DNA: TGTGCCAGCAGCCCTGGGACCGCCTGGGGCTACACCTTC.

The chain carries TRBV5-1 and TRBJ2-3, with TRBD1 matching over 8 bases. This CDR3 has 14 amino acids. The V gene's germline CDR1 is SGHRS and CDR2 YFSETQ. The trim removed 3 bases at V and 4 bases at J, leaving 4 bases unmatched. In nucleotides, the CDR3 is TGCGCCAGCAGCTCAGACAGGGGAGCAGATACGCAGTATTTT. It translates to CASSSDRGADTQYF.

This rearrangement joins TRBV25-1 to TRBJ1-2; D is possibly TRBD1 (6 bases). Germline V gene data show CDR1 as MGHDK and CDR2 as SYGVNS. CDR3 length equals 14 residues. Trimming shortened V by 5 bases and J by 5 bases, and 15 bases separated the two germline ends. CDR3 DNA: TGTGCCAGCAGTCGGGGGGGCCTAGCTTATGGCTACACCTTC. It specifies CASSRGGLAYGYTF.

The chain has TRBV19 and TRBJ1-1; tentative D call: TRBD1 (5 bases). V was clipped by 10 bases and J by 1 base, with 16 bases between them. The CDR3 length is 14 residues. The germline CDR1 and CDR2 sequences are LNHDA and SQIVND (reference sequence). CDR3 DNA sequence: TGTGCCACCCAACCCGGGGGATCGAACACTGAAGCTTTCTTT. This sequence encodes CATQPGGSNTEAFF.

The chain couples TRBV30 to TRBJ2-5; 7 nucleotides line up with TRBD2. V shed 4 bases, J shed 1 base, and the junction held 12 bases outside the gene matches. The germline V gene encodes CDR1 GTSNPN and CDR2 SVGIG (reference sequence). The CDR3 is 16 residues long. The CDR3 here is CAWKKISPSGQETQYF. The CDR3 nucleotides are TGTGCCTGGAAAAAGATCAGTCCTAGCGGCCAAGAGACCCAGTACTTC.

The chain is built from TRBV10-2 and TRBJ1-1, with D possibly TRBD1 on 6 matching bases. The CDR3 contains 14 residues. V was shortened by 2 bases and J by 4 bases, with 11 bases between the two germline ends. The V gene's germline CDR1 is WSHSY and CDR2 SAAADI. CDR3 amino acids: CASSEQTGFTEAFF. The DNA for the CDR3 is TGCGCCAGCAGTGAGCAGACAGGCTTCACTGAAGCTTTCTTT.

V usage is TRBV25-1 and J usage is TRBJ1-1; no firm D call. CDR3 length equals 14 residues. The V end was cut by 4 bases, the J end by 1 base, with 10 bases between. The germline V gene encodes CDR1 MGHDK and CDR2 SYGVNS. CDR3 residues: CASSAPNRNTEAFF. The CDR3 region has the DNA TGTGCCAGCAGTGCCCCCAACAGGAACACTGAAGCTTTCTTT.

This chain links TRBV5-4 with TRBJ2-6, with D unresolved. CDR1 and CDR2 (germline): SGHNT, YYREEE (reference sequence). V was cut by 7 bases and J by 4 bases, with 15 bases left in between. This CDR3 has 15 amino acids. CDR3 DNA: TGTGCCAGCCGAAAGAGAGGAGCGGGGGCCAACGTCCTGACTTTC. Its protein product is CASRKRGAGANVLTF. The full variable domain, its missing parts supplied by reference TRBV5-4 and TRBJ2-6, is ETGVTQSPTHLIKTRGQQVTLRCSSQSGHNTVSWYQQALGQGPQFIFQYYREEENGRGNFPPRFSGLQFPNYSSELNVNALELDDSALYLCASRKRGAGANVLTFGAGSRLTVL.

This chain joins TRBV28 and TRBJ1-1; D may be TRBD1 (6 bases). CDR1 is MDHEN and CDR2 is SYDVKM in the germline V gene. The CDR3 is made up of 14 amino acids. V lost 7 bases and J lost 12, with 24 bases in between. CDR3: CASTESGDKTKTFF. The CDR3, as DNA: TGTGCCAGCACGGAAAGTGGGGACAAAACGAAGACTTTCTTT.